These T cell receptor beta chains were read from a single sample in a study of blood T cell repertoires in COVID-19. Using immunoSEQ multiplex PCR, the repertoire was profiled, and TCRdb retains in-frame clones only, with some absent. The table lists approximately 84,000 clones, 90% of them singletons, with around 1.5% in the top ten. Sequencing was carried out using peripheral blood. The receptors originated from a human donor with active COVID-19. The donor label of this sample is uncertain. CDR3s include the opening cysteine and the closing phenylalanine or tryptophan. The listing skips clone size in some rows; elsewhere it reads once, few, many or a size class.

>TRBJ2-3|.|TRBV6-2/TRBV6-3|18
CASSYSGASGGTTDTQYF
>TRBJ1-5|.|TRBV16|15
CASSQSSGRGQPQHF
>TRBJ2-5|.|TRBV6-8|12
CASNWTGGVQYF
>TRBJ2-5|.|TRBV7-9|17
CASSSRTSGGSQETQYF
>TRBJ2-6|.|TRBV11-2|18
CASSLRPGQSSGANVLTF
>TRBJ1-1|.|TRBV7-2|12
CASSSSGTEAFF
>TRBJ1-3|.|TRBV30|13
CAWSGGPGNTIYF
>TRBJ1-3|.|TRBV11-2|17
CASSLVNRGLSGNTIYF
>TRBJ1-1|.|TRBV6-5|13
CASAATANTEAFF
>TRBJ1-2|.|TRBV3-1/TRBV3-2|15
CASSARQGRSYGYTF
>TRBJ2-5|.|TRBV28|16
CASRQDGTGFRQTQYF
>TRBJ1-3|.|TRBV7-9|17
CASSLVPHRNSGNTIYF
>TRBJ2-7|.|TRBV6-2/TRBV6-3|16
CASSYVRGRSSYEQYF
>TRBJ2-7|.|TRBV7-9|15
CASSQGQSGLVEQYF
>TRBJ2-1|.|TRBV12-3/TRBV12-4|13
CASSGLAGSREFF
>TRBJ2-3|.|TRBV6-5|15
CASSYRGGQTDTQYF
>TRBJ2-2|.|TRBV9|14
CASSVRGAKGELFF
>TRBJ1-6|.|TRBV6-2/TRBV6-3|16
CASSRTAIANNSPLHF
>TRBJ2-7|once|TRBV19|14
CASSMVRGRNEQYF
>TRBJ2-7|.|TRBV7-6|15
CASSLGGTGFYEQYF
>TRBJ2-1|.|TRBV9|15
CASSVQGSSYNEQFF
>TRBJ1-1|.|TRBV7-9|14
CASSLSGRDTEAFF
>TRBJ2-5|.|TRBV19|13
CASSPGGVQTQYF
>TRBJ2-7|once|TRBV27|16
CASRPSGGPFSYEQYF
>TRBJ1-3|few|TRBV6-6|15
CASSSTGTLGNTIYF
>TRBJ2-6|.|TRBV9|20
CASQRRGDRLPSSGANVLTF
>TRBJ2-2|.|TRBV7-6|17
CASSQPGWEPNTGELFF
>TRBJ2-5|.|TRBV6-5|16
CASSYSASGGSGTQYF
>TRBJ2-3|once|TRBV11-3|15
CASSLARGFTGTQYF